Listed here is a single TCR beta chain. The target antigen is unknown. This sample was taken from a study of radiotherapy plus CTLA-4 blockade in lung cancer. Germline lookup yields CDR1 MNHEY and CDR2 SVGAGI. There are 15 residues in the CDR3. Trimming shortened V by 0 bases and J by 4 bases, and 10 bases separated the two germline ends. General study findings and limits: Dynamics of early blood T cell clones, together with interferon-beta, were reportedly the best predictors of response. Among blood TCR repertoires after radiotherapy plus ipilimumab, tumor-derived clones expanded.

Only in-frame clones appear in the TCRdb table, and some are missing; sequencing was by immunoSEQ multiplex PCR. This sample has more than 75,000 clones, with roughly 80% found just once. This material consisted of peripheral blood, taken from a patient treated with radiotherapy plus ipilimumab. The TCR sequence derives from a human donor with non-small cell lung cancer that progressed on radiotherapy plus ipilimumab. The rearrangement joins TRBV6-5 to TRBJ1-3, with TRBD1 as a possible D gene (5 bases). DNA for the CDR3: TGTGCCAGCAGTTACTCGGCAGGGTCGGGAAACACCATATATTTT. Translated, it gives CASSYSAGSGNTIYF.